This is a list of T cell receptor beta chains from one sample in a study of CD8+CD57+ T cells in acquired aplastic anemia. One entry per CDR3 protein, called by TCRdb with MiXCR from the reads. Found here are 150,000 to 200,000 distinct CDR3 sequences, roughly 65% of them singletons; the top ten hold roughly 46%. The sample was sorted CD4+, CD8+, or CD8+CD57+ T cells (not recorded which) from PBMCs. These TCRs come from a human donor with aplastic anemia. Both conserved end residues are part of each CDR3. The order of the fields is D gene, V gene, J gene, clone size, CDR3 protein, CDR3 DNA. D genes are given only for firm matches. Size tells how often a clone was seen (once, few, many) or the class of an expanded clone, and some rows leave it out.

D: -
V: TRBV7-2
J: TRBJ2-7
size: once
CDR3: CASSLAGIRTYEQYF
DNA: TGTGCCAGCAGCTTAGCAGGCATCCGGACCTACGAGCAGTACTTC

D: TRBD1
V: TRBV7-9
J: TRBJ2-5
size: many
CDR3: CASSGDRARRETQYF
DNA: TGTGCCAGCAGCGGGGACAGGGCAAGACGGGAGACCCAGTACTTC

D: TRBD1
V: TRBV5-1
J: TRBJ2-7
size: -
CDR3: CASSSMAGDRASYEQYF
DNA: TGCGCCAGCAGCTCTATGGCGGGGGACAGGGCGTCCTACGAGCAGTACTTC

D: TRBD1
V: TRBV5-1
J: TRBJ1-1
size: many
CDR3: CASSLDRVEAFF
DNA: TGCGCCAGCAGCCTGGACAGGGTTGAAGCTTTCTTT

D: TRBD1
V: TRBV2
J: TRBJ2-7
size: -
CDR3: CASSVVTGGHEQYF
DNA: TGTGCCAGCAGCGTAGTGACAGGGGGCCACGAGCAGTACTTC

D: TRBD1
V: TRBV9
J: TRBJ2-7
size: -
CDR3: CASSPGTGDEQYF
DNA: TGTGCCAGCAGCCCTGGGACAGGGGACGAGCAGTACTTC

D: -
V: TRBV10-2
J: TRBJ2-2
size: -
CDR3: CASSDFNTGELFF
DNA: TGCGCCAGCAGTGACTTTAACACCGGGGAGCTGTTTTTT

D: TRBD1
V: TRBV29-1
J: TRBJ2-7
size: -
CDR3: CSVEETGTGGYEQYF
DNA: TGCAGCGTTGAAGAAACCGGGACAGGGGGTTACGAGCAGTACTTC

D: -
V: TRBV6-6
J: TRBJ1-1
size: few
CDR3: CASRGGMNTEAFF
DNA: TGTGCCAGCAGAGGCGGAATGAACACTGAAGCTTTCTTT

D: -
V: TRBV24-1
J: TRBJ2-5
size: -
CDR3: CATSDRGAGETQYF
DNA: TGTGCCACCAGTGATCGGGGGGCGGGGGAGACCCAGTACTTC

D: TRBD1
V: TRBV10-3
J: TRBJ1-5
size: -
CDR3: CAISGGQSNQPQHF
DNA: TGTGCCATCAGTGGGGGACAGAGCAATCAGCCCCAGCATTTT

D: -
V: TRBV24-1
J: TRBJ2-1
size: -
CDR3: CATSDATNEQFF
DNA: TGTGCCACCAGTGACGCAACCAATGAGCAGTTCTTC

D: TRBD1
V: TRBV9
J: TRBJ1-6
size: -
CDR3: CASSEPKRGLSSYNSPLHF
DNA: TGTGCCAGCAGCGAGCCAAAGAGGGGGCTGAGCTCCTATAATTCACCCCTCCACTTT

D: -
V: TRBV2
J: TRBJ1-2
size: -
CDR3: CASSDLGGADGYTF
DNA: TGTGCCAGCAGTGATCTTGGAGGGGCGGATGGCTACACCTTC

D: TRBD1
V: TRBV24-1
J: TRBJ1-2
size: -
CDR3: CATSELTGGGYGYTF
DNA: TGTGCCACCAGTGAACTGACAGGGGGAGGCTATGGCTACACCTTC

D: -
V: TRBV9
J: TRBJ2-7
size: many
CDR3: CASSVGAGAIEQYF
DNA: TGTGCCAGCAGCGTAGGGGCGGGGGCTATCGAGCAGTACTTC

D: -
V: TRBV20-1
J: TRBJ1-1
size: many
CDR3: CSARDPHRITEAFF
DNA: TGCAGTGCTAGAGATCCTCACAGAATCACTGAAGCTTTCTTT